A selection of T cell receptor beta chains follows, all from one sample in a study of stem cell transplantation in POMP-related autoinflammatory disease. The protocol was immunoSEQ multiplex PCR, while the TCRdb copy is restricted to in-frame clones and leaves out a portion. The sample has about 3,000 clones; around 90% are singletons. Source: CD4+ follicular helper T cells (Tfh) from PBMCs, taken after stem cell transplantation. These receptors were collected from a human patient with POMP-related autoinflammation and immune dysregulation (PRAID). Some T cells may have originated in the graft donor. CDR3s include the opening cysteine and the closing phenylalanine or tryptophan. A D gene is named only where the DNA matches it firmly. Expanded clones are given a class, and other clones once, few, many or no size at all.

clone size | D gene | CDR3 length | J gene | V gene | CDR3 protein | CDR3 DNA
NA | TRBD1 | 14 | TRBJ1-4 | TRBV10-3 | CAISPDRGGEKLFF | TGTGCCATCAGTCCGGACAGGGGAGGCGAAAAACTGTTTTTT
NA | NA | 18 | TRBJ2-5 | TRBV9 | CASSVGPNSIGIQETQYF | TGTGCCAGCAGCGTAGGGCCAAACTCCATCGGGATTCAAGAGACCCAGTACTTC
NA | NA | 19 | TRBJ2-3 | TRBV21-1 | CASSKASGGPHSVTDTQYF | TGTGCCAGCAGCAAAGCTAGCGGGGGGCCTCATTCCGTCACAGATACGCAGTATTTT
once | TRBD1 | 14 | TRBJ1-4 | TRBV10-1 | CASSRQGMEEKLFF | TGCGCCAGCAGCCGACAGGGAATGGAAGAAAAACTGTTTTTT
NA | TRBD2 | 15 | TRBJ2-1 | TRBV5-6 | CASSPGVAGYDEQFF | TGTGCCAGCAGCCCTGGCGTAGCGGGATACGATGAGCAGTTCTTC
once | NA | 14 | TRBJ1-4 | TRBV5-1 | CASKEGSTNEKLFF | TGCGCCAGCAAAGAAGGGTCAACTAATGAAAAACTGTTTTTT
NA | NA | 14 | TRBJ2-4 | TRBV28 | CASNHRVAKNIQYF | TGTGCCAGCAACCACAGGGTAGCCAAAAACATTCAGTACTTC
NA | NA | 15 | TRBJ1-4 | TRBV5-1 | CASSPQSTTNEKLFF | TGCGCCAGCAGCCCCCAGTCTACAACTAATGAAAAACTGTTTTTT
NA | NA | 14 | TRBJ1-2 | TRBV3-1/TRBV3-2 | CASSQDLGPEGYTF | TGTGCCAGCAGCCAAGATTTAGGCCCGGAGGGCTACACCTTC
NA | NA | 13 | TRBJ1-4 | TRBV5-1 | CASSLGGQEKLFF | TGCGCCAGCAGCTTGGGGGGTCAGGAAAAACTGTTTTTT
NA | TRBD2 | 15 | TRBJ2-3 | TRBV2 | CASRSSSGGTDTQYF | TGTGCCAGCAGGTCCTCTAGCGGGGGGACAGATACGCAGTATTTT
NA | NA | 13 | TRBJ1-5 | TRBV7-9 | CASSFSGQQPQHF | TGTGCCAGCAGCTTCTCCGGACAGCAGCCCCAGCATTTT
NA | TRBD2 | 16 | TRBJ2-7 | TRBV13 | CASSIGTGTSEYEQYF | TGTGCCAGCAGCATAGGCACCGGGACTAGCGAATACGAGCAGTACTTC
NA | TRBD1 | 15 | TRBJ1-1 | TRBV7-9 | CASSLGDRVATEAFF | TGTGCCAGCAGCTTAGGGGACAGGGTAGCCACTGAAGCTTTCTTT
NA | NA | 15 | TRBJ2-5 | TRBV6-5 | CASSMTSGAGETQYF | TGTGCCAGCAGTATGACCTCAGGGGCCGGCGAGACCCAGTACTTC
few | NA | 12 | TRBJ2-7 | TRBV27 | CASSPSGREQYF | TGTGCCAGCAGTCCAAGTGGTCGGGAGCAGTACTTC
NA | NA | 10 | TRBJ1-1 | TRBV27 | CAPGGTEAFF | TGTGCCCCAGGTGGCACTGAAGCTTTCTTT
NA | TRBD2 | 19 | TRBJ2-2 | TRBV24-1 | CATSEPSLAGGTNTGELFF | TGTGCCACCAGTGAACCTTCTCTAGCGGGGGGAACGAACACCGGGGAGCTGTTTTTT
NA | TRBD1 | 15 | TRBJ1-1 | TRBV20-1 | CSASLTGDMNTEAFF | TGCAGTGCTAGTTTGACAGGGGATATGAACACTGAAGCTTTCTTT
NA | NA | 15 | TRBJ2-3 | TRBV18 | CASSPLASSTDTQYF | TGTGCCAGCTCACCTCTAGCGTCGAGCACAGATACGCAGTATTTT
once | NA | 15 | TRBJ2-2 | TRBV24-1 | CATSVSEQPTGELFF | TGTGCCACCAGTGTAAGTGAACAGCCCACCGGGGAGCTGTTTTTT
NA | NA | 12 | TRBJ2-1 | TRBV12-3/TRBV12-4 | CASIKGRGEQFF | TGTGCCAGCATCAAAGGGCGAGGAGAGCAGTTCTTC
NA | NA | 12 | TRBJ1-6 | TRBV11-2 | CASSLDHSPLHF | TGTGCCAGCAGCTTAGATCATTCACCCCTCCACTTT
NA | TRBD2 | 12 | TRBJ2-5 | TRBV19 | CASSSGGETQYF | TGTGCCAGTAGTAGCGGGGGGGAGACCCAGTACTTC
NA | NA | 14 | TRBJ2-3 | TRBV27 | CASSFGESTDTQYF | TGTGCCAGCAGTTTTGGCGAAAGCACAGATACGCAGTATTTT
NA | NA | 15 | TRBJ1-6 | TRBV5-1 | CASSFDSARDSPLHF | TGCGCCAGCAGCTTTGACAGTGCGCGGGATTCACCCCTCCACTTT
once | TRBD1 | 12 | TRBJ2-7 | TRBV2 | CASSVTGVEQYF | TGTGCCAGCAGTGTAACAGGGGTCGAGCAGTACTTC
NA | TRBD1 | 15 | TRBJ2-1 | TRBV7-3 | CASSKGQGSYNEQFF | TGTGCCAGCAGCAAGGGACAGGGCTCCTACAATGAGCAGTTCTTC
NA | TRBD1 | 12 | TRBJ2-1 | TRBV2 | CASRGQYNEQFF | TGTGCCAGCAGGGGACAGTACAATGAGCAGTTCTTC
NA | NA | 15 | TRBJ1-5 | TRBV24-1 | CATSPSGPGNQPQHF | TGTGCCACCAGCCCTTCTGGCCCGGGCAATCAGCCCCAGCATTTT
NA | NA | 10 | TRBJ1-2 | TRBV10-3 | CAVRQDGYTF | TGTGCCGTTCGACAGGATGGCTACACCTTC
NA | NA | 13 | TRBJ2-1 | TRBV5-4 | CASSYGTYNEQFF | TGTGCCAGCAGCTACGGGACTTACAATGAGCAGTTCTTC
NA | NA | 14 | TRBJ1-5 | TRBV5-4 | CASSRDGQGQPQHF | TGTGCCAGCAGCCGGGACGGGCAGGGGCAGCCCCAGCATTTT
NA | NA | 13 | TRBJ1-6 | TRBV3-1/TRBV3-2 | CASSQAPNSPLHF | TGTGCCAGCAGCCAAGCGCCTAATTCACCCCTCCACTTT
once | NA | 11 | TRBJ2-5 | TRBV7-6 | CASSNQETQYF | TGTGCCAGCAGCAACCAAGAGACCCAGTACTTC
NA | NA | 14 | TRBJ2-2 | TRBV4-2 | CASSQETWSGELFF | TGTGCCAGCAGCCAAGAAACTTGGTCCGGGGAGCTGTTTTTT
NA | NA | 13 | TRBJ2-3 | TRBV5-1 | CASSLAGTDTQYF | TGCGCCAGCAGCTTGGCGGGAACAGATACGCAGTATTTT
NA | NA | 16 | TRBJ2-6 | TRBV11-2 | CASSLDRNSGANVLTF | TGTGCCAGCAGCTTAGATCGGAACTCTGGGGCCAACGTCCTGACTTTC
NA | TRBD1 | 12 | TRBJ1-2 | TRBV2 | CASRQGVFGYTF | TGTGCCTCGAGACAGGGGGTGTTCGGCTACACCTTC
NA | TRBD2 | 14 | TRBJ2-4 | TRBV5-1 | CASTSLAGANIQYF | TGCGCCAGCACCTCCTTGGCGGGAGCAAACATTCAGTACTTC
NA | NA | 15 | TRBJ2-3 | TRBV28 | CASRRPAGNTDTQYF | TGTGCCAGCAGGAGACCCGCGGGAAACACAGATACGCAGTATTTT
NA | NA | 13 | TRBJ2-5 | TRBV14 | CASSPFSGETQYF | TGTGCCAGCAGCCCATTCTCGGGGGAGACCCAGTACTTC
once | TRBD1 | 15 | TRBJ1-2 | TRBV15 | CATSRDLDRSYGYTF | TGTGCCACCAGCAGAGACCTGGACAGGAGCTATGGCTACACCTTC
NA | TRBD1 | 12 | TRBJ2-1 | TRBV6-5 | CASSRQGYEQFF | TGTGCCAGCAGCCGACAGGGCTATGAGCAGTTCTTC
NA | NA | 12 | TRBJ2-7 | TRBV28 | CASSLRVGEQYF | TGTGCCAGCAGTCTAAGGGTGGGAGAGCAGTACTTC
NA | TRBD1 | 12 | TRBJ2-4 | TRBV3-1/TRBV3-2 | CASSPTGNIQYF | TGTGCCAGCAGCCCGACAGGGAATATTCAGTACTTC